This T cell receptor beta chain was retrieved from a study of cytomegalovirus exposure and HLA in healthy donors. The PCR contained 60 Vbeta and 13 Jbeta primers. Only in-frame clones appear in the TCRdb table, and some are missing; sequencing was by immunoSEQ multiplex PCR. The sample consists of some 150,000 clones, about 60% of them appearing once. The clonotype was recovered from a woman in her sixties in good health and CMV-seropositive. Source material: PBMCs.

CDR3 DNA: TGTGCCAGCAGTTTAGGGTCCAACAGGGGGACCGGCTACGAGCAGTACTTC. This encodes CASSLGSNRGTGYEQYF. The chain uses TRBV27 and TRBJ2-7, with TRBD1 matching 8 bases. The ends lost 2 bases at V and 3 bases at J; junction bases unmatched: 12. The CDR3 loop spans 17 amino acids. Germline values: CDR1 MNHEY, CDR2 SMNVEV (reference sequence).